Sequencing of this T cell receptor beta chain was carried out in a study of CD8 T cells in ankylosing spondylitis. Overall study results and limits: In reactive arthritis synovial fluid and blood, some motif variants had been reported before. Characteristic of ankylosing spondylitis blood, it appeared, was a TCR beta motif comprising eight highly homologous variants. Disease-associated clones were reportedly significantly overrepresented in matched ankylosing spondylitis synovial fluid.

V lost 6 bases and J lost 8, with 12 bases in between. There are 12 residues in the CDR3. Germline CDR1 MGHRA, CDR2 YSYEKL. Quantitative molecular-barcoded 5'-RACE generated the TCR beta libraries. MiXCR, applied by TCRdb to the 5' RACE reads, yields one record per CDR3 protein. This sample has over 450,000 distinct CDR3 sequences, with roughly 13% found just once. On this clonotype: No antigen is known for it.

The sequence derives from a male donor with ankylosing spondylitis. The V and J genes are TRBV4-1 and TRBJ2-3; no definite D call. What was sequenced was blood, either unsorted or a sorted T cell fraction (not recorded which). This CDR3 is CASSEPPATQYF. In DNA form, the CDR3 reads TGCGCCAGCAGTGAGCCCCCGGCTACGCAGTATTTT.